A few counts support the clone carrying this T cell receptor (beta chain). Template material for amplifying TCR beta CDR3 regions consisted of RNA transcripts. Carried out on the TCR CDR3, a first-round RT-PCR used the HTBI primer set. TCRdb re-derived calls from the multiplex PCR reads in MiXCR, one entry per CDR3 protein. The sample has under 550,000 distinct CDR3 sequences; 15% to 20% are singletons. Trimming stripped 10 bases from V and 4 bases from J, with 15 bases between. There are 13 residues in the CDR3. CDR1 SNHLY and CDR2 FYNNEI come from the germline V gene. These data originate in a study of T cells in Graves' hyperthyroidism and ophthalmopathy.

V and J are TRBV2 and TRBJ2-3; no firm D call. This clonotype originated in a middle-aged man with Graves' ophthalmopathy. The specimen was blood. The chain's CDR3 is CATPLPGPDTQYF. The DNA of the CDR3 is TGTGCCACCCCCCTACCAGGACCAGATACGCAGTATTTT. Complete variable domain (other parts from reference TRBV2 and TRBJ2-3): EPEVTQTPSHQVTQMGQEVILRCVPISNHLYFYWYRQILGQKVEFLVSFYNNEISEKSEIFDDQFSVERPDGSNFTLKIRSTKLEDSAMYFCATPLPGPDTQYFGPGTRLTVL.